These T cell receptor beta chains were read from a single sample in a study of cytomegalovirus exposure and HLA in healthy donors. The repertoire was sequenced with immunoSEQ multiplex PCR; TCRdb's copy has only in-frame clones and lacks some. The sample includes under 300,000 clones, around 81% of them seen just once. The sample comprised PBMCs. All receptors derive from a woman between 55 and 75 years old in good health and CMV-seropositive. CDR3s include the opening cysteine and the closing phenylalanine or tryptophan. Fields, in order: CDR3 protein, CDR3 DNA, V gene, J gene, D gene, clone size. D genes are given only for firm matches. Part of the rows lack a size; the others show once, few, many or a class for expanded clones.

CASSEQGSGNTIYF,TGTGCCAGCAGTGAACAGGGCTCTGGAAACACCATATATTTT,TRBV25-1,TRBJ1-3,NA,NA
CASSLLLGRINEQYF,TGTGCCAGCAGTTTATTGTTGGGGAGGATCAACGAGCAGTACTTC,TRBV27,TRBJ2-7,NA,NA
CASSRTDRDLTEAFF,TGTGCCAGTAGTAGGACCGACAGGGACCTCACTGAAGCTTTCTTT,TRBV19,TRBJ1-1,TRBD1,NA
CASSTPGGKSSGANVLTF,TGTGCCAGCAGTACCCCGGGGGGGAAGAGCTCTGGGGCCAACGTCCTGACTTTC,TRBV28,TRBJ2-6,TRBD2,NA
CASSPQVGQGGTGELFF,TGTGCCAGCTCACCACAAGTCGGACAGGGTGGTACCGGGGAGCTGTTTTTT,TRBV18,TRBJ2-2,TRBD1,few
CASSYGASGRAMVTYNEQFF,TGTGCCAGCAGTTATGGGGCTAGCGGGAGGGCCATGGTGACCTACAATGAGCAGTTCTTC,TRBV27,TRBJ2-1,TRBD2,NA
CAWRQTGNEKLFF,TGTGCCTGGAGGCAGACAGGGAATGAAAAACTGTTTTTT,TRBV30,TRBJ1-4,TRBD1,NA
CASGLGRGAGEIKSSEQYF,TGTGCTAGTGGTTTGGGTCGGGGGGCCGGGGAGATTAAGTCATCCGAGCAGTACTTC,TRBV12-5,TRBJ2-7,NA,NA
CATKRGLSGATTEAFF,TGCGCCACCAAAAGGGGATTATCAGGGGCGACGACTGAAGCTTTCTTT,TRBV10-2,TRBJ1-1,NA,NA
CASSVYRGDTGELFF,TGTGCCAGCAGTGTATACAGGGGAGACACCGGGGAGCTGTTTTTT,TRBV6-1,TRBJ2-2,TRBD1,NA
CASSPGTGVTEAFF,TGTGCCAGCTCACCCGGGACAGGGGTCACTGAAGCTTTCTTT,TRBV18,TRBJ1-1,TRBD1,NA
CASSLAGLKSYEQYF,TGCGCCAGCAGCTTGGCGGGACTAAAATCCTACGAGCAGTACTTC,TRBV5-1,TRBJ2-7,TRBD2,NA
CASLQGTSGGELFF,TGCGCCAGCTTACAAGGGACTAGCGGCGGGGAGCTGTTTTTT,TRBV5-1,TRBJ2-2,TRBD2,NA
CSGRDSFYEQYF,TGCAGCGGCCGGGACAGTTTCTACGAGCAGTACTTC,TRBV29-1,TRBJ2-7,TRBD1,NA
CASSLARPALPDTQYF,TGTGCCAGCAGCTTAGCGCGGCCAGCTCTCCCAGATACGCAGTATTTT,TRBV7-9,TRBJ2-3,NA,NA
CASTPLTSGKDTQYF,TGTGCCAGCACACCCCTGACTAGCGGGAAAGATACGCAGTATTTT,TRBV2,TRBJ2-3,TRBD2,NA
CASSVVDRGDSPLHF,TGTGCCAGCAGCGTAGTCGACAGGGGTGATTCACCCCTCCACTTT,TRBV9,TRBJ1-6,TRBD1,once
CASSYSGRFYEQYF,TGTGCCAGCAGTTACAGTGGCAGATTCTACGAGCAGTACTTC,TRBV6-5,TRBJ2-7,NA,once
CASSVDPGGTYEQYF,TGTGCCAGCAGCGTAGACCCCGGGGGTACCTACGAGCAGTACTTC,TRBV9,TRBJ2-7,NA,few
CASSFGQGNQPQHF,TGTGCCAGCAGCTTCGGACAGGGGAATCAGCCCCAGCATTTT,TRBV7-9,TRBJ1-5,TRBD1,NA
CASVGGGNEQFF,TGCGCCAGCGTTGGGGGCGGAAATGAGCAGTTCTTC,TRBV5-1,TRBJ2-1,NA,NA
CASSTRVGNTGELFF,TGTGCCAGTAGTACCCGGGTAGGGAACACCGGGGAGCTGTTTTTT,TRBV19,TRBJ2-2,NA,NA
CASSSDPQMNTEAFF,TGCGCCAGCAGCTCCGACCCACAGATGAACACTGAAGCTTTCTTT,TRBV5-1,TRBJ1-1,NA,many
CASSMTALSSYNEQFF,TGTGCCAGCAGTATGACAGCCCTCAGCTCCTACAATGAGCAGTTCTTC,TRBV7-3,TRBJ2-1,NA,NA
CASSQVRTSGTHEQYF,TGCGCCAGCAGCCAAGTCCGGACTAGCGGGACCCACGAGCAGTACTTC,TRBV4-1,TRBJ2-7,TRBD2,NA
CASSTRYSRLNTEAFF,TGTGCCAGCAGCACCCGGTACTCGCGTTTGAACACTGAAGCTTTCTTT,TRBV7-9,TRBJ1-1,NA,NA
CASSEPVYGYTF,TGTGCCAGCAGCGAACCGGTCTATGGCTACACCTTC,TRBV28,TRBJ1-2,NA,once
CASIHYNEQFF,TGTGCCAGCATCCACTACAATGAGCAGTTCTTC,TRBV6-5,TRBJ2-1,NA,NA
CATSAYRVSAEYNEQFF,TGTGCCACCAGCGCCTATAGGGTTAGCGCGGAGTACAATGAGCAGTTCTTC,TRBV15,TRBJ2-1,NA,NA
CASSFFQTGLNYGYTF,TGTGCCAGCAGCTTTTTCCAGACAGGACTTAACTATGGCTACACCTTC,TRBV5-5,TRBJ1-2,NA,NA
CATGGLAGASGELFF,TGTGCCACCGGAGGTCTAGCGGGAGCATCTGGGGAGCTGTTTTTT,TRBV15,TRBJ2-2,TRBD2,once
CASSVAGRGTEAFF,TGTGCCAGCAGCGTCGCAGGGAGGGGCACTGAAGCTTTCTTT,TRBV9,TRBJ1-1,NA,NA
CASSEEPRGHYGYTF,TGTGCCAGCAGTGAAGAACCCAGGGGGCATTATGGCTACACCTTC,TRBV2,TRBJ1-2,TRBD1,few
CSSSILRDRGAGGYTF,TGTTCCAGCAGCATCCTCCGGGACAGGGGCGCAGGCGGCTACACCTTC,TRBV7-9,TRBJ1-2,TRBD1,NA
CASSQSGWAANEKLFF,TGCGCCAGCAGCCAAAGTGGATGGGCCGCTAATGAAAAACTGTTTTTT,TRBV4-1,TRBJ1-4,NA,NA
CARSLAGCRYTDTQYF,TGTGCCAGAAGCTTGGCGGGGTGCCGGTATACAGATACGCAGTATTTT,TRBV5-3,TRBJ2-3,NA,NA
CSVEVRGGSQETQYF,TGCAGCGTTGAAGTGCGGGGAGGGAGCCAAGAGACCCAGTACTTC,TRBV29-1,TRBJ2-5,TRBD2,NA
CASTYRDRVQAAFYEQYF,TGTGCCAGCACGTACCGGGACAGGGTCCAAGCAGCCTTCTACGAGCAGTACTTC,TRBV27,TRBJ2-7,TRBD1,few
CSVEGGWETQYF,TGCAGCGTTGAAGGAGGGTGGGAGACCCAGTACTTC,TRBV29-1,TRBJ2-5,NA,NA
CASHEAGPFGEQFF,TGTGCCAGCCACGAGGCGGGCCCCTTTGGTGAGCAGTTCTTC,TRBV7-9,TRBJ2-1,NA,NA
CASAGGPGEQYF,TGTGCCAGCGCGGGAGGGCCGGGGGAGCAGTACTTC,TRBV7-9,TRBJ2-7,TRBD2,few
CASSDGWRNTIYF,TGTGCCAGCAGTGACGGGTGGCGAAACACCATATATTTT,TRBV6-1,TRBJ1-3,NA,NA
CASSLTGGQETQYF,TGCGCCAGCAGCTTGACAGGGGGCCAAGAGACCCAGTACTTC,TRBV5-1,TRBJ2-5,TRBD1,NA
CASSVPAGSTDTQYF,TGTGCCAGCAGTGTTCCAGCGGGGAGCACAGATACGCAGTATTTT,TRBV6-1,TRBJ2-3,TRBD2,NA
CASSPDSPAEAFF,TGTGCCAGCAGTCCGGACAGTCCCGCTGAAGCTTTCTTT,TRBV2,TRBJ1-1,NA,once
CASGGRNQPQHF,TGTGCCAGCGGAGGACGGAATCAGCCCCAGCATTTT,TRBV6-1,TRBJ1-5,NA,NA
CASSFNLDRLNYGYTF,TGTGCCAGCAGCTTTAATTTAGACAGGCTTAACTATGGCTACACCTTC,TRBV7-8,TRBJ1-2,NA,NA